This T cell receptor (beta chain) derives from a study of prognosis after radiotherapy for stage I lung cancer. Overall study findings and caveats: Differing TRBV and TRBJ gene usage was reportedly seen between patients with and without metastases.

The genomic DNA TCR beta CDR3 region underwent two rounds of multiplex PCR. Every TRBV and TRBJ gene had its own specific primer in first-round PCR. TCRdb fed the multiplex PCR reads into MiXCR, producing one record per CDR3 protein. The sample consists of some 27,000 distinct CDR3 sequences, about a third of them appearing once. This clonotype occurred many times. Its specificity is not known. CDR1 and CDR2 (germline): MNHGY, SVAAGI. The CDR3 has 14 residues. V lost 2 bases and J lost 7; bases outside the gene matches: 2. The sequenced sample was PBMCs, obtained before or after stereotactic body radiation therapy (not recorded which). This chain links TRBV6-9 with TRBJ1-5, with 10 bases aligning to TRBD1. This sequence was found in a donor aged 50 or older with non-small cell lung cancer. CDR3 loop: CASSYGTGDQPQHF. The CDR3 nucleotides are TGTGCCAGCAGTTATGGGACAGGGGACCAGCCCCAGCATTTT.